This T cell receptor beta chain was identified in a study of OX40 agonist ivuxolimab in advanced cancers. On the study more broadly: Patients in dose escalation had liver, melanoma, kidney or head and neck cancers. The eligibility criteria allowed prior anti-PD-1, anti-PD-L1 or anti-CTLA-4 therapy, and about 40% had some.

V dropped 5 bases and J dropped 2 bases, with 18 bases sitting between them. This CDR3 is 17 amino acids long. From germline, CDR1 is SGHAT and CDR2 FQNNGV. Peripheral blood came from all dose cohorts at three timepoints. Generated by immunoSEQ multiplex PCR, the TCRdb table keeps only in-frame clones and is missing some. The sample has fewer than 75,000 clones, roughly 90% seen once. The sample here was CD4+ or CD8+ T cells sorted from blood, taken in a trial of the OX40 agonist ivuxolimab. V is TRBV11-2 and J is TRBJ2-2; the D call may be TRBD1 or TRBD2 (7 bases each). The sequence derives from an adult with an advanced solid tumor such as melanoma, head and neck, liver or kidney cancer. The CDR3 DNA follows: TGTGCCAGCAGCCACAGGGGAGGGGCTTCTAACACCGGGGAGCTGTTTTTT. It is translated as CASSHRGGASNTGELFF.